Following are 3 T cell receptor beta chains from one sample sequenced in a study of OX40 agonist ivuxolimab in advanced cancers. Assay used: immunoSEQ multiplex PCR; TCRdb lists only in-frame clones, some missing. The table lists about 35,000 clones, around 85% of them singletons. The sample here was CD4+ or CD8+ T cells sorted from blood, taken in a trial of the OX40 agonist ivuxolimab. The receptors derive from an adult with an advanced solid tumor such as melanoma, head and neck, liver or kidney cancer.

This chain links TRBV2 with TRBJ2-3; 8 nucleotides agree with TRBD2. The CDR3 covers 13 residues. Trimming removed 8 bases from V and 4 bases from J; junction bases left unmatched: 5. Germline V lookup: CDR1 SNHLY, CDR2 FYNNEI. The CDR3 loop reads CASGTGGPDTQYF. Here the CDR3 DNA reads TGTGCCAGCGGAACGGGGGGGCCAGATACGCAGTATTTT.

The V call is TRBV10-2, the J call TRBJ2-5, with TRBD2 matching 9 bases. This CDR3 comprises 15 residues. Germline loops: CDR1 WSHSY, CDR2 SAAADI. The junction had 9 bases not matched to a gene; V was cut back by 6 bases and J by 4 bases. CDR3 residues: CASRDSGRSRETQYF. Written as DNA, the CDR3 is TGCGCCAGCAGAGATAGCGGGAGATCGAGAGAGACCCAGTACTTC.

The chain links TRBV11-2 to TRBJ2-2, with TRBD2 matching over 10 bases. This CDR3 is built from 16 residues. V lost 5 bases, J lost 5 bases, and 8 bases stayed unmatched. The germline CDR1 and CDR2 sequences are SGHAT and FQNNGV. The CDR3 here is CASSPGLAAITGELFF. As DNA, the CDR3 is TGTGCCAGCAGCCCCGGACTAGCGGCCATTACCGGGGAGCTGTTTTTT. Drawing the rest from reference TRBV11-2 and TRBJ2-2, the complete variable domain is EAGVAQSPRYKIIEKRQSVAFWCNPISGHATLYWYQQILGQGPKLLIQFQNNGVVDDSQLPKDRFSAERLKGVDSTLKIQPAKLEDSAVYLCASSPGLAAITGELFFGEGSRLTVL.